This TCR beta chain was recorded in a study of blood T cell repertoires in COVID-19. Study at large: Nucleic acid was either cDNA or gDNA, and it came from T cells, B-cell-depleted T cells, or PBMCs.

Authors' analysis steps: For nucleated cells, counts were estimated from reference gene primer amplification. The repertoire was sequenced with immunoSEQ multiplex PCR; TCRdb's copy has only in-frame clones and lacks some. Clone size and V and J calls were adopted from that table, with D and trimming inferred from the DNA. The sample consists of about 190,000 clones, roughly 80% of them appearing once. Trimming stripped 0 bases from V and 4 bases from J, with 7 bases between. This CDR3 is 14 amino acids long. CDR1 is SGDLS and CDR2 is YYNGEE in the germline V gene. The chain combines TRBV9 with TRBJ2-2; D possibly corresponds to TRBD2 (6 bases). The source material was PBMCs or T cells enriched from blood (not recorded which). The clonotype was recovered from a woman aged 30 to 39 who had recovered from COVID-19. CDR3 amino acids: CASSVVSGTGELFF. CDR3 nucleotides: TGTGCCAGCAGCGTAGTTAGCGGCACCGGGGAGCTGTTTTTT.